The 6 T cell receptor beta chains listed next were all sequenced from one sample in a study of CD8 T cells in Susac syndrome. An amount of RNA that ranged from roughly 0.5 to 1 ug was reverse transcribed with random hexamers. TCRdb passed the immunoSEQ multiplex PCR reads through MiXCR, listing each CDR3 protein once. The sample carries about 73,000 distinct CDR3 sequences, approximately 94% recorded once. Sample: CD8+ T cells from PBMCs. All receptors come from a human donor with multiple sclerosis.

The chain has TRBV20-1 and TRBJ2-7; weak D call: TRBD2 (6 bases). CDR3 size: 17 residues. Germline V gene sequence: CDR1 DFQATT, CDR2 SNEGSKA (reference sequence). V lost 1 base, J lost 4 bases, and 23 bases lay in between. The CDR3 loop is CSARAHPLGTGYYEQYF. The CDR3 DNA reads as TGCAGTGCTAGAGCCCACCCCCTTGGGACTGGATATTACGAGCAGTACTTC.

The genes are TRBV29-1 and TRBJ1-3, with D hard to call. CDR3 length: 11 amino acids. Germline loops: CDR1 SQVTM, CDR2 ANQGSEA. V was shortened by 7 bases and J by 8 bases, with 12 bases between the two germline ends. The CDR3 sequence: CSAPYLDTIYF. The CDR3 region has the DNA TGCAGCGCCCCGTACCTGGACACCATATATTTT.

This chain connects TRBV2 to TRBJ2-3; the match to TRBD2 covers 14 bases. The CDR3 runs 18 residues. The trim removed 6 bases at V and 2 bases at J, leaving 10 bases unmatched. CDR1 and CDR2 (germline): SNHLY, FYNNEI. In nucleotides, the CDR3 is TGTGCCAGCAGAGGGACTAGCGGGAGCGGTGGGTTCACAGATACGCAGTATTTT. This gives the protein CASRGTSGSGGFTDTQYF. Together with reference TRBV2 and TRBJ2-3, the CDR3 gives the full variable domain: EPEVTQTPSHQVTQMGQEVILRCVPISNHLYFYWYRQILGQKVEFLVSFYNNEISEKSEIFDDQFSVERPDGSNFTLKIRSTKLEDSAMYFCASRGTSGSGGFTDTQYFGPGTRLTVL.

This rearrangement joins TRBV11-2 to TRBJ2-7, with D unclear. The V end was cut by 5 bases, the J end by 3 bases, with 14 bases between. This CDR3 is built from 14 residues. Germline V gene data show CDR1 as SGHAT and CDR2 as FQNNGV. This CDR3 is CASSPRHQNYEQYF. In nucleotides, the CDR3 is TGTGCCAGCAGCCCCCGGCACCAGAACTACGAGCAGTACTTC.

This clonotype was observed a handful of times. The genes are TRBV27 and TRBJ1-3; 7 bases fit TRBD1. The CDR3 is 17 amino acids. The ends lost 5 bases at V and 2 bases at J; junction bases unmatched: 12. Germline V CDR1 and CDR2: MNHEY, SMNVEV (reference sequence). The CDR3 spells CASSPTAGTETGNTIYF. In DNA form, the CDR3 reads TGTGCCAGCAGTCCGACCGCCGGGACAGAGACTGGAAACACCATATATTTT.

The chain employs TRBV29-1 and TRBJ1-2, with 7 bases matching TRBD1. The CDR3 spans 11 residues. Germline V gene sequence: CDR1 SQVTM, CDR2 ANQGSEA. V lost 7 bases to trimming and J lost 6 bases; unmatched junction nucleotides: 5. CDR3 coding DNA: TGCAGCGCCGTGACAGGGAATGGCTACACCTTC. Its translation is CSAVTGNGYTF.